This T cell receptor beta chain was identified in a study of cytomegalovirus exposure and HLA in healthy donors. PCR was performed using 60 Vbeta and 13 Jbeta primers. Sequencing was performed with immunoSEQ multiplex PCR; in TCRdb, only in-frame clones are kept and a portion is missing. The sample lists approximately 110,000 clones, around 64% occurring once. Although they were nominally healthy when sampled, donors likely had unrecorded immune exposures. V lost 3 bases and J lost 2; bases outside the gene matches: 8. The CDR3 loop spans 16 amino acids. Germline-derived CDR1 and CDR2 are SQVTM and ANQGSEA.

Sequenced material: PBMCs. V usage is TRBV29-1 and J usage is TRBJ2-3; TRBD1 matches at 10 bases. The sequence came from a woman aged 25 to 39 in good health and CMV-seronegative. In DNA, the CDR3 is TGCAGCGTTGAGTACGGGACAGGGGCGTTCACAGATACGCAGTATTTT. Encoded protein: CSVEYGTGAFTDTQYF.